This T cell receptor beta chain was identified during a study of blood T cells in healthy people across ages. The authors ran a second PCR of about 7 to 11 cycles using a sample-barcoded 5' primer and a J-beta primer mix. Via MiXCR, TCRdb re-called the 5' RACE reads, giving one row per CDR3 protein. The sample lists more than 900,000 distinct CDR3 sequences, almost 30% occurring once. This CDR3 is 14 amino acids long. Germline V gives CDR1 SQVTM, CDR2 ANQGSEA. V lost 7 bases to trimming and J lost 4 bases, with 17 bases between them. This sample was shared with a second study, whose subject was T cells of mothers and their children. That source notes: Related mother-child pairs showed slightly higher but non-significant overlap than unrelated pairs.

This clonotype was sampled from a woman aged 40 to 49 in good health. This sequence joins TRBV29-1 and TRBJ2-1; D may be TRBD1 (6 bases). Specimen: blood. The CDR3 spells CSALLDRLYNEQFF. In DNA form, the CDR3 reads TGCAGCGCCTTGTTGGACAGACTTTACAATGAGCAGTTCTTC.